What follows are 17 T cell receptor beta chains derived from one specimen sequenced in a study of cytomegalovirus exposure and HLA in healthy donors. PCR primers comprised 60 Vbeta and 13 Jbeta primers. Generated by immunoSEQ multiplex PCR, the TCRdb table keeps only in-frame clones and is missing some. Among about 130,000 clones, 74% were seen once, and the ten largest hold almost 6%. The sequenced sample was PBMCs. The receptors originated from a woman between 50 and 59 years old in good health and CMV-seropositive.

This clone appeared many times. The chain couples TRBV19 to TRBJ2-7; D not certain. This CDR3 is 13 amino acids long. The germline CDR1 and CDR2 sequences are LNHDA and SQIVND (reference sequence). V was cut by 2 bases and J by 6 bases, with 11 bases left in between. CDR3 coding DNA: TGTGCCAGTAGTATATCCCCCACGGGCGAGCAGTACTTC. It yields the protein CASSISPTGEQYF.

This clone was observed a handful of times. The identical CDR3 is also encoded by other nucleotide sequences in the sample. The chain carries TRBV7-2 and TRBJ1-2, with 7 bases matching TRBD1. V lost 4 bases to trimming and J lost 1 base; unmatched junction nucleotides: 3. The CDR3 is 14 amino acids. Germline V CDR1 and CDR2: SGHTA, FQGNSA. The CDR3 sequence is CASSSDRNNYGYTF. The CDR3 nucleotides read TGTGCCAGCAGCTCGGACAGGAATAACTATGGCTACACCTTC.

The CDR3: CASSLDRESPLHF. The DNA for the CDR3 is TGTGCCAGCAGCCTCGACAGGGAGTCACCCCTCCACTTT. The rearrangement links TRBV7-8 to TRBJ1-6; the match to TRBD1 covers 7 bases. The V gene end was trimmed by 5 bases and the J gene end by 10 bases; junction bases not matched to a gene: 5. CDR3 length: 13 amino acids. Germline CDR1 SGHVS, CDR2 FQNEAQ.

This chain links TRBV19 with TRBJ2-2, with TRBD1 matching 9 bases. Trimming at V came to 3 bases and at J to 4 bases, leaving 3 bases not matched to a gene. In germline, CDR1 is LNHDA, CDR2 SQIVND (reference sequence). The CDR3 runs to 15 residues. CDR3 nucleotides: TGTGCCAGTAGTATTGGACAGGGGCCCACCGGGGAGCTGTTTTTT. It yields the protein CASSIGQGPTGELFF.

This chain joins TRBV6-5 and TRBJ1-2; 8 bases are a match to TRBD1. The germline CDR1 and CDR2 sequences are MNHEY and SVGAGI. With 6 bases clipped from V and 3 bases from J, the junction kept 9 bases outside the gene matches. The CDR3 is 15 residues long. The CDR3 coding sequence is TGTGCCAGCAGCCGCGCCCCAGGGGGCTACTATGGCTACACCTTC. Protein product: CASSRAPGGYYGYTF.

The chain links TRBV9 to TRBJ2-6; 7 bases are shared with TRBD1. The V segment lost 3 bases and the J segment 2 bases; nucleotides outside the gene matches: 14. The CDR3 is 19 residues long. Germline CDR1 is SGDLS and CDR2 is YYNGEE. The CDR3 reads CASSEKKETGYAGANVLTF. Here the CDR3 DNA reads TGTGCCAGCAGCGAGAAGAAGGAGACAGGGTATGCTGGGGCCAACGTCCTGACTTTC.

This clone was picked up one time. The V call is TRBV5-6, the J call TRBJ1-2; D gene uncertain. Trimming shortened V by 4 bases and J by 3 bases, and 13 bases separated the two germline ends. Germline loops: CDR1 SGHDT, CDR2 YYEEEE. This CDR3 comprises 14 residues. The CDR3 here is CASSLTGADYGYTF. CDR3 nucleotides: TGTGCCAGCAGCCTGACGGGAGCTGACTATGGCTACACCTTC.

This clone was recorded once. J is TRBJ1-3 and V is TRBV5-6, with 8 bases matching TRBD1. Germline V gene data show CDR1 as SGHDT and CDR2 as YYEEEE. V lost 2 bases to trimming and J lost 5 bases; unmatched junction nucleotides: 6. CDR3 length equals 15 residues. DNA for the CDR3: TGTGCCAGCAGCTTTAGAGGGACAGGCAGAAACACCATATATTTT. As protein: CASSFRGTGRNTIYF.

V gene TRBV18 combines with J gene TRBJ2-1; 7 bases are a match to TRBD2. The V gene end was trimmed by 6 bases and the J gene end by 5 bases; junction bases not matched to a gene: 19. CDR3 length: 18 amino acids. Germline V gene data show CDR1 as KGHSH and CDR2 as LQKENI. The CDR3 spells CASSPGGAGVPRDNEQFF. In nucleotides, the CDR3 is TGTGCCAGCTCTCCCGGCGGGGCGGGGGTCCCCCGGGACAATGAGCAGTTCTTC.

This sequence joins TRBV5-1 and TRBJ2-7; tentatively, D is TRBD2 (6 bases). The CDR3 length is 18 residues. V dropped 6 bases and J dropped 2 bases, with 27 bases sitting between them. Germline V CDR1 and CDR2: SGHRS, YFSETQ. DNA for the CDR3: TGCGCCAGCACCGCCCCAGGAGATAGCGGCTTCTTTACCTACGAGCAGTACTTC. It yields the protein CASTAPGDSGFFTYEQYF.

In its sample, this clone was seen a few times. The chain uses TRBV6-4 and TRBJ1-5; perhaps TRBD1 as D (5 bases). The CDR3 length is 13 residues. V lost 0 bases and J 9 bases, leaving 9 bases between the germline ends. CDR1 is MRHNA, CDR2 SNTAGT, per germline. CDR3 sequence: CASSDSSGGPQHF. CDR3 nucleotide sequence: TGTGCCAGCAGTGACTCGTCCGGGGGGCCCCAGCATTTT.

This clone has just a few counts. This chain connects TRBV29-1 to TRBJ1-1, with a weak D call TRBD1 (6 bases). This CDR3 contains 12 residues. CDR1 SQVTM and CDR2 ANQGSEA come from the germline V gene. Trimming took off 6 bases at V and 0 bases at J, with 8 bases between the two ends. CDR3 protein: CSVGGLNTEAFF. In DNA form, the CDR3 reads TGCAGCGTGGGGGGGCTGAACACTGAAGCTTTCTTT.

The chain uses TRBV18 and TRBJ1-6; D not resolved. Germline V CDR1 and CDR2: KGHSH, LQKENI. V was shortened by 3 bases and J by 8 bases, with 8 bases between the two germline ends. The CDR3 extends over 13 amino acids. This CDR3 reads CASSPGRDSPLHF. For the CDR3, the DNA is TGTGCCAGCTCACCCGGGAGGGATTCACCCCTCCACTTT.

This clone was seen a handful of times. V usage is TRBV6-6 and J usage is TRBJ2-7; TRBD1 agrees at 8 bases. The V gene's germline CDR1 is MNHNY and CDR2 SVGAGI (reference sequence). The CDR3 covers 16 residues. The J segment lost 5 bases and the V segment lost 4 bases, leaving 13 bases of the junction unmatched. The chain's CDR3 is CASSSIRAGQGDEQYF. The CDR3 region has the DNA TGTGCCAGCAGTTCCATCCGGGCCGGACAGGGAGACGAGCAGTACTTC.

The chain has TRBV11-2 and TRBJ1-1; D gene uncertain. The CDR3 has 18 residues. Germline V CDR1 and CDR2: SGHAT, FQNNGV. The ends were cut back, 5 bases at V and 3 bases at J, with 25 bases in the middle. CDR3 sequence: CASSMKAPVEIVDTEAFF. The DNA of the CDR3 is TGTGCCAGCAGCATGAAAGCACCGGTAGAAATAGTAGACACTGAAGCTTTCTTT.

The V gene is TRBV2, the J gene TRBJ1-1, with no clear D. In germline, CDR1 is SNHLY, CDR2 FYNNEI. Trimming shortened V by 4 bases and J by 1 base, and 13 bases separated the two germline ends. The CDR3 is 15 residues long. CDR3: CASSGAGGGNTEAFF. CDR3 sequence (DNA): TGTGCCAGCAGTGGAGCAGGAGGTGGGAACACTGAAGCTTTCTTT.

A few counts support this clone. V is TRBV7-9 and J is TRBJ2-7, with 8 nucleotides matching TRBD2. V trimming: 1 base; J trimming: 2 bases; junction bases outside the gene matches: 10. Looked up from germline, CDR1 is SEHNR and CDR2 is FQNEAQ (reference sequence). The CDR3 sequence is 17 residues long. As DNA, the CDR3 is TGTGCCAGCAGCTTAGTCGCCTCCGGGGGGGGAACCTACGAGCAGTACTTC. Amino acid sequence: CASSLVASGGGTYEQYF.